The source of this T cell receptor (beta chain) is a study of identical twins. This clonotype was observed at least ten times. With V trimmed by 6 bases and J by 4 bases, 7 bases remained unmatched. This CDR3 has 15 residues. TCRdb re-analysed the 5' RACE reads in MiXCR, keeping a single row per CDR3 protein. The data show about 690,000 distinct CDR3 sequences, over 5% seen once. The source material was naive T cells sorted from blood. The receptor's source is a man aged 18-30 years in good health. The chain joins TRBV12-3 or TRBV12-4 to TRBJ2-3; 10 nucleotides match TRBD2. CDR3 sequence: CASRPIAGGSDTQYF. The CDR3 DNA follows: TGTGCCAGCAGGCCGATAGCGGGAGGCTCAGATACGCAGTATTTT.